This TCR beta chain was sequenced for a study of CD8+ T cells in alopecia areata. Study background: It was oral tofacitinib, at 5 to 10 mg twice daily, that treated patients received. Study conclusions and caveats: Scalp clonality dropped significantly under tofacitinib, as did expanded CD8+ top-100 clones. In lesional scalp, particularly from alopecia totalis/universalis, clonality was higher than in normal scalp.

Specified treatment: oral pan-JAK inhibitor, 5-10 mg twice daily. After isolation, RNA underwent reverse transcription to generate cDNA as the sequencing template. TCRdb's copy holds only in-frame clones and misses some; the assay was immunoSEQ multiplex PCR. The data show about 300,000 clones, roughly 64% seen once. V was trimmed by 1 base and J by 3 bases, leaving 12 bases between them. The germline V gene encodes CDR1 LNHDA and CDR2 SQIVND (reference sequence). CDR3 length equals 15 residues. This clone was observed a handful of times. Its antigen is not identified. The chain combines TRBV19 with TRBJ1-1; possibly TRBD1 for D (6 bases). The sample consisted of CD4+ T cells sorted from blood, taken at week 24, from a patient treated with tofacitinib. This TCR came from a human donor with alopecia areata. CDR3 nucleotides: TGTGCCAGTAGTATAGTCGGGGGGGCCCACACTGAAGCTTTCTTT. It codes for CASSIVGGAHTEAFF.